This TCR beta chain stems from a study of T cell responses to AZD1222 COVID-19 vaccine (dated by TCRdb to about 2021). Study-level background: AZD1222 recipients with second doses at about 4 weeks or about 12 weeks were pooled, because spike-specific TCR depth and breadth did not differ between schedules. Trial participants were enrolled by age into subgroups of 18-55, 56-69 and 70-plus years, and 148, 28 and 57 TCR-sequenced participants, respectively, were included in these subgroups. A total of under 250 trial participants underwent TCR sequencing, of whom 200 to 220 had received two doses of AZD1222 and approximately 26 had received two doses of the MenACWY control vaccine.

This specimen's time point label, interpreted: baseline before first vaccination. Vaccinee samples were obtained from the UK trials COV001 and COV002, which included a single-blind randomized controlled phase 2/3 trial of AZD1222 (ChAdOx1 nCoV-19) in healthy adults. For TCRbeta chain sequencing, PBMC samples from trial participants were taken at day 0 and at day 28 after the second dose. Trimming removed 3 bases from V and 4 bases from J; the gene matches leave 5 bases unexplained. As encoded in the germline V gene, CDR1 is SGHDN while CDR2 is FVKESK. The CDR3 sequence holds 15 residues, the cysteine and phenylalanine included. The only DNA kept is the CDR3, 45 bases in frame from the first base. For this clone: Its antigen is still unknown. The sample holds no much larger clone one base away, and base qualities are not on file.

General findings and caveats noted by the study authors: In the small 56-69-year group, the increase in depth fell short of significance, most likely because of low power. CD4 TCRs associated with the vaccine covered the entire spike protein, and the dominant responses were in regions 160-218 and 743-854. Epitopes outside the regions mutated in the B.1.351 and B.1.1.7 variants were reportedly recognized by nearly half of the unique spike-specific TCRs. Because no day 14 peak-response samples were available, repertoires were characterized only after the peak T cell response. Most participants were white British and females outnumbered males, and the authors suggested that clonal diversity may have been underestimated. Conclusions about previously exposed vaccinees are limited, since just 5 to 7 AZD1222 recipients were seropositive for SARS-CoV-2 at baseline. After two AZD1222 doses, spike-specific TCR breadth and depth were significantly higher than at day 0 and than in MenACWY recipients.

The CDR3 regions of human TCRbeta chains were analyzed by immunosequencing. In the original analysis: TCRs in the repertoires were compared against a reference library of SARS-CoV-2-specific TCRs that had been generated with the MIRA antigen-specificity platform. Breadth was defined as the fraction of unique TCRs that were SARS-CoV-2-associated. Depth was defined as the fraction of total T cells that were SARS-CoV-2-associated. Using the MIRA data, every spike-specific TCR was mapped to the spike region that the TCR reacted to and assigned to either a CD4 or a CD8 class. Log10-transformed breadth and depth values were compared by one-way ANOVA with Sidak's multiple comparisons tests. This immuneACCESS table, as held by TCRdb, lists in-frame sequences with V and J called but not all clones. Of the missing ones, under half trace to an unresolved V gene in checked studies; the others have no known cause. V, J and clone size are those of that table, while D and trimming were read from the DNA. The sample includes about 100,000 clones, with roughly 89% observed a single time. The top ten clonotypes cover roughly 17% of the sample.

The sequencing used peripheral blood, collected on day 0 of AZD1222 vaccination. Recombination joined TRBV14 with TRBJ1-2; TRBD1 aligns with 10 central bases. This TCR derives from an adult in good health. The base sequence is TGTGCCAGCAGCCATGTCCGGGACAGGGGCTATGGCTACACCTTC. Translated, this gives CASSHVRDRGYGYTF.